This T cell receptor beta chain derives from a study of technical replicates of blood from four donors. Repertoires were generated with immunoSEQ multiplex PCR, while TCRdb's copy carries only in-frame clones and drops some. The profile shows tens of thousands of clones, 90% of them singletons. CDR3 length: 11 residues. CDR1 is SGHRS, CDR2 YFSETQ, per germline. Trimming removed 4 bases at V and 9 bases at J, with 9 bases between. Sequenced input: PBMCs. The clonotype originates from a human donor in good health. Some clones in this sample may be carry-over from other donors' samples. The V gene is TRBV5-1, the J gene TRBJ2-3; D is ambiguous. The CDR3 DNA follows: TGCGCCAGCAGCCTCACAATGACGCAGTATTTT. This sequence encodes CASSLTMTQYF.